The T cell receptor beta chain described here comes from a study of blood T cell repertoires in COVID-19. In the study overall: COVID-19 samples collected from the United States, Italy and Spain covered acute and convalescent phases. Nucleic acid was either cDNA or gDNA, and it came from T cells, B-cell-depleted T cells, or PBMCs.

Cohorts were determined from participant-reported clinical history. Looked up from germline, CDR1 is SGHTA and CDR2 is FQGNSA. The V and J ends lost 1 base and 7 bases, in that order; junction bases with no gene match: 10. The CDR3 runs to 16 residues. As originally analysed: Estimation of nucleated cell counts relied on the amplification of reference gene primers. Profiling relied on immunoSEQ multiplex PCR, and the TCRdb table lists in-frame clones only, not all of them. V and J calls and clone size are given by that table; D and trimming were obtained from the DNA. This sample yields 250,000 or so clones, of which more than 85% are seen a single time; about 3% belongs to the top ten.

The TCR was taken from a man in his forties who had been exposed to COVID-19. Sequenced sample: PBMCs or T cells enriched from blood (not recorded which). The chain links TRBV7-2 to TRBJ1-5; TRBD1 matches 7 bases. The CDR3 DNA sequence: TGTGCCAGCAGCTTAGTCCCGCAGACAGGGTGGCAGCCCCAGCATTTT. Translated, it gives CASSLVPQTGWQPQHF.